This T cell receptor beta chain emerged from a study of CD8 T cells in Susac syndrome. The length of the CDR3 is 14 residues. With V trimmed by 5 bases and J by 8 bases, 10 bases remained unmatched. It was with random hexamers that about 0.45 to 1 ug RNA was reverse transcribed. An immunoSEQ multiplex PCR generated amplified TCR beta CDR3 products spanning 54 Vbeta and 13 Jbeta. In TCRdb, the immunoSEQ multiplex PCR reads were re-called with MiXCR into one record per CDR3 protein. The data show about 150,000 distinct CDR3 sequences, with more than 90% seen just once and approximately 0.08% held by the top ten.

Sequences were obtained from CD4+ T cells from PBMCs. V gene TRBV12-3 or TRBV12-4 combines with J gene TRBJ1-2, with TRBD1 matching 8 bases. The receptor's source is a human donor with Susac syndrome. Here the CDR3 reads CASSRQGNVEGYTF. The CDR3 DNA reads TGTGCCAGCAGTCGACAGGGGAACGTGGAAGGCTACACCTTC.